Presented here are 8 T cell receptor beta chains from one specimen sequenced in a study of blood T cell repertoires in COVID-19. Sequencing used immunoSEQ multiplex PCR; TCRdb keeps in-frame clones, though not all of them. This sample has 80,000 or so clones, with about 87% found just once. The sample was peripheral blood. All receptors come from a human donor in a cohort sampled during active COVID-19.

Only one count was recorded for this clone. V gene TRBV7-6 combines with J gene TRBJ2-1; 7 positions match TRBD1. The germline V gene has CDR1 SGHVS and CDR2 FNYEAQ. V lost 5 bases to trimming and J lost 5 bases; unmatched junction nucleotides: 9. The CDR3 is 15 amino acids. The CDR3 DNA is TGTGCCAGCAGCCGGGACAGTCACGGGAACAATGAGCAGTTCTTC. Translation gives CASSRDSHGNNEQFF.

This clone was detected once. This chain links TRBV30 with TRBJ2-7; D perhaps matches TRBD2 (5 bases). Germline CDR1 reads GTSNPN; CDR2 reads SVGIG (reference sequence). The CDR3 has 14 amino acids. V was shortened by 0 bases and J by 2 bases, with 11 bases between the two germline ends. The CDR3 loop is CAWSVFRETYEQYF. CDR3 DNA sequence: TGTGCCTGGAGTGTCTTTAGGGAGACCTACGAGCAGTACTTC.

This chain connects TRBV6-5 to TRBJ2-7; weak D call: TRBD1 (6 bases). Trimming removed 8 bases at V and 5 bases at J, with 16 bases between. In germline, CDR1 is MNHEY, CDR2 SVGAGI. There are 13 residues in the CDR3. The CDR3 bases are TGTGCCAGCCACCGACAGGAGTTGGACGAGCAGTACTTC. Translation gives CASHRQELDEQYF.

Here the CDR3 reads CASSQDRIQTEAFF. The CDR3, as DNA: TGTGCCAGCAGCCAAGATCGAATACAGACTGAAGCTTTCTTT. The V gene is TRBV14, the J gene TRBJ1-1, with D hard to call. Germline V lookup: CDR1 SGHDN, CDR2 FVKESK. This CDR3 is 14 amino acids long. Trimming took off 0 bases at V and 5 bases at J, with 10 bases between the two ends.

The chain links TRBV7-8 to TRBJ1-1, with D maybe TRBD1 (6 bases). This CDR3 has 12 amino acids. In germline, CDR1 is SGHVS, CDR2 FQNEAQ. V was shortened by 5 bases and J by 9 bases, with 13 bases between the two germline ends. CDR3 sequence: CASSIGQSQAFF. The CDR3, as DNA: TGTGCCAGCAGCATAGGACAGAGCCAAGCTTTCTTT.

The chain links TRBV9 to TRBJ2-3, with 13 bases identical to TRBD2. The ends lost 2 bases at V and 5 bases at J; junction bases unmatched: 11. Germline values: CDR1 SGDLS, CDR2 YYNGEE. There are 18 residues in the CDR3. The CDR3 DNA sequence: TGTGCCAGCAGCGTCCCGGGACTAGCGGGGCGGCCGGGAGATACGCAGTATTTT. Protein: CASSVPGLAGRPGDTQYF.

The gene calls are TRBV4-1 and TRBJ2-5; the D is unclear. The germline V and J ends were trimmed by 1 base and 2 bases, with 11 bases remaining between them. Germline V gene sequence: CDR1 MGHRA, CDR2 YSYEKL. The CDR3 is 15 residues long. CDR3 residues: CASSQGLAIQETQYF. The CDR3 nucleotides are TGCGCCAGCAGCCAAGGACTCGCAATTCAAGAGACCCAGTACTTC.

In nucleotides, the CDR3 is TGTGCCAGCAGTTGGCAGGGGAAACTCTACGAGCAGTACTTC. Residues: CASSWQGKLYEQYF. The rearrangement joins TRBV6-5 to TRBJ2-7, with D perhaps TRBD1 (6 bases). Trimming removed 4 bases from V and 3 bases from J, with 13 bases in between. Germline lookup yields CDR1 MNHEY and CDR2 SVGAGI. The CDR3 is 14 amino acids.